This entry lists 21 T cell receptor beta chains sequenced from one sample in a study of T-cell reconstitution after alpha-beta-depleted transplantation in children. Study-wide findings and caveats: At around two months after transplant, the alpha-beta T cells were reportedly derived from several hundred expanded clones that came from non-depleted graft cells.

A library of TCRbeta sequences, prepared with unique molecular identifiers, was generated. TCRdb reprocessed the PCR reads via MiXCR and lists one record per CDR3 protein. Seen here are approximately 32,000 distinct CDR3 sequences, around 7% observed once, and the top ten hold around 27%. Antigens for these TCRs are unknown. Sequencing was performed on peripheral blood, taken 60 days after TCRalphabeta/CD19-depleted stem cell transplant. These receptors all come from a child under three years old who had a stem cell transplant for acute myeloid leukemia, so the T cells may come from the graft donor.

This clonotype was counted once. A clone one base away is much larger, so this may be a read error. The chain couples TRBV11-2 to TRBJ2-1; 11 positions match TRBD1. The germline V gene encodes CDR1 SGHAT and CDR2 FQNNGV. The CDR3 is 16 amino acids. CDR3 in amino acids: CASSLTTRTGGNEQLF. As DNA, the CDR3 is TGTGCCAGCAGCTTAACGACTAGGACAGGGGGCAATGAGCAGCTCTTC.

The chain couples TRBV9 to TRBJ2-3, with D perhaps matching TRBD2 (6 bases). The length of the CDR3 is 16 residues. The V gene lost 0 bases and the J gene lost 0 bases, with 11 bases spanning the gap. Per the germline V gene, CDR1 is SGDLS and CDR2 is YYNGEE. In DNA, the CDR3 is TGTGCCAGCAGCGTAGGTGGCGGGACGAGCACAGATACGCAGTATTTT. Its translation: CASSVGGGTSTDTQYF.

This clonotype was seen repeatedly, ten times or more. CDR3 DNA: TGTGCCAGCAGTTTGCACAGAAACTACGAGCAGTACTTC. Translating gives CASSLHRNYEQYF. V and J are TRBV27 and TRBJ2-7; D gene uncertain. The CDR3 contains 13 residues. Trimming pared 3 bases from V and 3 bases from J, leaving 9 bases between. Germline values: CDR1 MNHEY, CDR2 SMNVEV (reference sequence).

This clonotype appeared many times. This chain's CDR3 is CSARDTYYEQYF. The CDR3 coding sequence is TGCAGTGCTAGGGACACATACTACGAGCAGTACTTC. The chain links TRBV20-1 to TRBJ2-7; perhaps TRBD1 as D (5 bases). The CDR3 sequence is 12 residues long. The germline gives CDR1 DFQATT, CDR2 SNEGSKA (reference sequence). Trimming cost V 3 bases and J 3 bases, with 9 bases left between them.

V gene TRBV4-3 combines with J gene TRBJ2-1; D call uncertain. CDR1 and CDR2 from the germline V gene are LGHNA and YSLEER. Trimming stripped 1 base from V and 4 bases from J, with 11 bases between. The CDR3 consists of 15 residues. The CDR3 bases are TGCGCCAGCAGCCAAGGTCCAGCGAAGTACAATGAGCAGTTCTTC. Its translation: CASSQGPAKYNEQFF.

This clonotype appeared many times. The rearrangement joins TRBV12-3 or TRBV12-4 to TRBJ2-4; D is tentatively TRBD1 or TRBD2 (6 bases each). V was cut by 8 bases and J by 3 bases, with 11 bases left in between. The length of the CDR3 is 13 residues. The CDR3 sequence: CASRGQGKNIQYF. CDR3 coding DNA: TGTGCCAGCCGGGGGCAGGGCAAAAACATTCAGTACTTC.

This clonotype occurred many times. The rearrangement uses TRBV13 and TRBJ2-7; 11 bases are a match to TRBD2. CDR3 length: 14 amino acids. Trimming cost V 4 bases and J 4 bases; bases outside gene matches: 3. Germline-derived CDR1 and CDR2 are PRHDT and FYEKMQ (reference sequence). CDR3 DNA sequence: TGTGCCAGCAGCTCTAGCGGGGGGAGATACGAGCAGTACTTC. Encoded protein: CASSSSGGRYEQYF. The whole variable domain, filled in from reference TRBV13 and TRBJ2-7, reads AAGVIQSPRHLIKEKRETATLKCYPIPRHDTVYWYQQGPGQDPQFLISFYEKMQSDKGSIPDRFSAQQFSDYHSELNMSSLELGDSALYFCASSSSGGRYEQYFGPGTRLTVT.

This clonotype has at least ten counts. V and J are TRBV12-3 or TRBV12-4 and TRBJ2-7, with D perhaps TRBD2 (6 bases). V lost 4 bases, J lost 6 bases, and 16 bases lay in between. This CDR3 is built from 14 residues. The CDR3 region is CASSSAGGLLEQYF. The CDR3 DNA reads as TGTGCCAGCAGTTCAGCAGGAGGACTACTCGAGCAGTACTTC.

This clonotype was picked up many times. The chain links TRBV9 to TRBJ2-1; D is uncertain. The CDR3 contains 10 residues. V was shortened by 7 bases and J by 9 bases, with 8 bases between the two germline ends. CDR1 and CDR2 (germline): SGDLS, YYNGEE. Here the CDR3 reads CASAGVEQFF. DNA for the CDR3: TGTGCCAGCGCTGGGGTTGAGCAGTTCTTC.

This clonotype was seen repeatedly, ten times or more. The J gene is TRBJ2-7, the V gene TRBV6-1; either TRBD1 or TRBD2 may fit D (5 bases each). Looked up from germline, CDR1 is MNHNS and CDR2 is SASEGT. The CDR3 covers 18 residues. V was trimmed by 1 base and J by 0 bases, leaving 19 bases between them. The DNA for the CDR3 is TGTGCCAGCAGTGAAGGGAGGCGCAGGGCGGCTAGCTCCTACGAGCAGTACTTC. It yields the protein CASSEGRRRAASSYEQYF.

V is TRBV20-1 and J is TRBJ2-3, with D uncertain. Deletions cut 8 bases from V and 9 bases from J, with 27 bases between. In germline, CDR1 is DFQATT, CDR2 SNEGSKA (reference sequence). The CDR3 has 15 residues. The CDR3 loop is CSSGQPKGLRGTQYF. The CDR3 bases are TGCAGTTCGGGCCAGCCTAAGGGCCTCAGAGGCACGCAGTATTTT.

Ten or more counts support this clonotype. The chain has TRBV7-2 and TRBJ2-7; D gene uncertain. The CDR3 runs to 15 residues. V was cut by 5 bases and J by 5 bases, with 19 bases left in between. Germline V gene lookup returns CDR1 SGHTA and CDR2 FQGNSA. The CDR3 here is CASSPPRKGNHEQYF. For the CDR3, the DNA is TGTGCCAGCAGCCCCCCACGGAAGGGTAACCACGAGCAGTACTTC.

This clonotype showed up many times. One end of the junction varies from germline; a read error may be responsible. The rearrangement joins TRBV30 to TRBJ2-1; 9 bases match TRBD2. The CDR3 sequence is 14 residues long. Germline V lookup: CDR1 GTSNPN, CDR2 SVGIG (reference sequence). The CDR3 DNA is TGTTCCTGGGCTAGCGGGAACACCTACAATGAGCAGTTCTTC. Translation gives CSWASGNTYNEQFF.

This clonotype was seen at least ten times. The chain joins TRBV12-3 or TRBV12-4 to TRBJ2-5; D call uncertain. The length of the CDR3 is 17 residues. Between the trimmed V and J ends, which lost 4 bases and 4 bases, there was a span of 22 bases. In DNA form, the CDR3 reads TGTGCCAGCAGTTGGCTAGGCGTAAGGTCACTCGGAGAGACCCAGTACTTC. It translates to CASSWLGVRSLGETQYF.

This clonotype was seen ten or more times. V usage is TRBV9 and J usage is TRBJ1-2; D is undetermined. The CDR3 covers 10 residues. Germline V gene data show CDR1 as SGDLS and CDR2 as YYNGEE. The germline V and J ends were trimmed by 3 bases and 8 bases, with 5 bases remaining between them. CDR3 amino acids: CASSGVGYTF. The DNA of the CDR3 is TGTGCCAGCAGCGGGGTAGGCTACACCTTC.

This clonotype was recorded many times. The chain has TRBV20-1 and TRBJ2-2, with 10 bases lining up with TRBD2. V was pared by 0 bases and J by 1 base, with 14 bases of the junction left unmatched. The CDR3 spans 20 residues. Germline V gene data show CDR1 as DFQATT and CDR2 as SNEGSKA (reference sequence). This chain's CDR3 is CSARDYLWASGRGNTGELFF. CDR3 coding DNA: TGCAGTGCTAGAGATTACCTGTGGGCTAGCGGGAGAGGGAACACCGGGGAGCTGTTTTTT.

This clonotype was recorded many times. This rearrangement joins TRBV11-2 to TRBJ2-1; TRBD2 might be the D (6 bases). Trimming pared 7 bases from V and 7 bases from J, leaving 17 bases between. CDR1 and CDR2 from the germline V gene are SGHAT and FQNNGV. This CDR3 has 14 amino acids. The CDR3 DNA follows: TGTGCCAGCATCCCGGACTATGCGTGGAATGAGCAGTTCTTC. This gives the protein CASIPDYAWNEQFF.

This clonotype showed up many times. The chain recombines TRBV4-1 with TRBJ2-7; TRBD2 aligns across 8 bases. The germline V gene has CDR1 MGHRA and CDR2 YSYEKL. This CDR3 is built from 18 residues. V gave up 0 bases and J gave up 13 bases; unmatched junction bases: 23. The CDR3 loop is CASSQEFRETLAGGPVYF. The CDR3 bases are TGCGCCAGCAGCCAAGAATTCAGGGAGACGTTGGCGGGAGGCCCGGTTTACTTC.

Ten or more counts support this clonotype. The chain carries TRBV7-2 and TRBJ2-7, with D unresolved. The V gene's germline CDR1 is SGHTA and CDR2 FQGNSA. V was pared by 5 bases and J by 0 bases, with 14 bases between. This CDR3 has 15 residues. The CDR3 loop reads CASSPWSVSSYEQYF. CDR3 in DNA: TGTGCCAGCAGCCCCTGGAGTGTGAGCTCCTACGAGCAGTACTTC.

This clonotype was counted at least ten times. This chain connects TRBV5-1 to TRBJ1-4; D is unresolved. The germline gives CDR1 SGHRS, CDR2 YFSETQ. The CDR3 extends over 13 amino acids. The V end lost 3 bases, the J end lost 6 bases, and 9 bases lay between the germline ends. CDR3 in amino acids: CASSWARHEKLFF. CDR3 DNA sequence: TGCGCCAGCAGCTGGGCCAGGCATGAAAAACTGTTTTTT. The whole variable domain, remainder taken from reference TRBV5-1 and TRBJ1-4, is KAGVTQTPRYLIKTRGQQVTLSCSPISGHRSVSWYQQTPGQGLQFLFEYFSETQRNKGNFPGRFSGRQFSNSRSEMNVSTLELGDSALYLCASSWARHEKLFFGSGTQLSVL.

This clonotype was seen ten or more times. The gene calls are TRBV27 and TRBJ2-7; 10 bases line up with TRBD1. CDR3 length: 13 amino acids. Looked up from germline, CDR1 is MNHEY and CDR2 is SMNVEV (reference sequence). J lost 3 bases, V lost 10 bases, and 6 bases had no gene match. In nucleotides, the CDR3 is TGTGCCACCACCGGGACAGGGGACTACGAGCAGTACTTC. It is translated as CATTGTGDYEQYF.